One sample yielded the 21 T cell receptor beta chains listed below, sequenced in a study of CD8 T cells in ankylosing spondylitis. TCRdb re-derived calls from the 5' RACE reads in MiXCR, one entry per CDR3 protein. The top ten hold around 13% of the sample, which has about 360,000 distinct CDR3 sequences, 20% seen once. The material sequenced was blood, either unsorted or a sorted T cell fraction (not recorded which). The receptors derive from a male donor with ankylosing spondylitis or in good health (not recorded which).

The chain couples TRBV6-2 or TRBV6-3 to TRBJ2-1; 9 nucleotides match TRBD2. V shed 2 bases and J 8 bases; nucleotides not matched to a gene: 13. The CDR3 totals 17 residues. Germline CDR1 and CDR2: MNHEY and SVGEGT. The CDR3 nucleotides read TGTGCCAGCAGTTACCGTAGGCGGGGGGGCCTCAGGTATGAGCAGTTCTTC. Translation: CASSYRRRGGLRYEQFF.

This clonotype was observed a handful of times. The CDR3 region has the DNA TGCAGTGCCCGGGACATCAGCTCCTACAATGAGCAGTTCTTC. Translating gives CSARDISSYNEQFF. This rearrangement joins TRBV20-1 to TRBJ2-1; maybe TRBD1 (6 bases). Germline assignment: CDR1 DFQATT and CDR2 SNEGSKA (reference sequence). The ends were cut back, 6 bases at V and 0 bases at J, with 12 bases in the middle. The CDR3 extends over 14 amino acids.

This clonotype showed up many times. This rearrangement joins TRBV12-3 or TRBV12-4 to TRBJ2-1; D is uncertain. The germline V and J ends were trimmed by 2 bases and 6 bases, with 5 bases remaining between them. The CDR3 sequence is 12 residues long. The CDR3 DNA is TGTGCCAGCAGTTTAAGTGTCAATGAGCAGTTCTTC. This codes for CASSLSVNEQFF.

This chain links TRBV27 with TRBJ2-6; 7 bases agree with TRBD1. The CDR3 runs 19 residues. Unmatched junction bases numbered 14, after V lost 0 bases and J lost 6 bases. Germline V gene data show CDR1 as MNHEY and CDR2 as SMNVEV (reference sequence). The CDR3, as DNA: TGTGCCAGCAGTTTATCGCCACTCGAAGGGACAGCCTTGGCCAACGTCCTGACTTTC. It specifies CASSLSPLEGTALANVLTF.

V is TRBV4-1 and J is TRBJ2-7; D gene unclear. Germline CDR1 MGHRA, CDR2 YSYEKL. The CDR3 has 12 residues. The germline V and J ends were trimmed by 3 bases and 6 bases, with 9 bases remaining between them. The CDR3 here is CASSHPATEQYF. The CDR3, as DNA: TGCGCCAGCAGCCACCCAGCCACCGAGCAGTACTTC.

V gene TRBV6-5 combines with J gene TRBJ2-7; 8 bases are a match to TRBD1. The V gene's germline CDR1 is MNHEY and CDR2 SVGAGI. The CDR3 spans 14 residues. V lost 4 bases to trimming and J lost 5 bases; unmatched junction nucleotides: 7. The CDR3 here is CASSFETGDDEQYF. The CDR3 DNA follows: TGTGCCAGCAGTTTCGAGACAGGGGATGACGAGCAGTACTTC.

This chain links TRBV19 with TRBJ1-6, with 8 positions matching TRBD1. The CDR3 has 14 residues. Unmatched junction bases numbered 5, after V lost 5 bases and J lost 8 bases. Per the germline V gene, CDR1 is LNHDA and CDR2 is SQIVND (reference sequence). The CDR3 here is CASSEARGHSPLHF. CDR3 sequence (DNA): TGTGCCAGTAGTGAGGCCAGGGGGCATTCACCCCTCCACTTT.

The V and J genes are TRBV27 and TRBJ2-7; D might be TRBD1 (5 bases). The germline V and J ends were trimmed by 3 bases and 2 bases, with 8 bases remaining between them. CDR3 length equals 13 residues. Germline CDR1 MNHEY, CDR2 SMNVEV (reference sequence). The CDR3 DNA reads as TGTGCCAGCAGTTTTCAGGGAACCTACGAGCAGTACTTC. Translated, it gives CASSFQGTYEQYF.

The chain recombines TRBV9 with TRBJ1-2, with a possible D match to TRBD1 (6 bases). Germline-derived CDR1 and CDR2 are SGDLS and YYNGEE. V dropped 3 bases and J dropped 1 base, with 13 bases sitting between them. This CDR3 has 15 residues. The CDR3 loop is CASSGRGWDNYGYTF. CDR3 coding DNA: TGTGCCAGCAGCGGCAGGGGTTGGGATAACTATGGCTACACCTTC.

This clonotype was detected only a few times. The chain combines TRBV12-3 or TRBV12-4 with TRBJ2-1; D might be TRBD1 (7 bases). The germline V and J ends were trimmed by 8 bases and 6 bases, with 14 bases remaining between them. The CDR3 loop spans 13 amino acids. CDR3 sequence: CASGGTVTNEQFF. Here the CDR3 DNA reads TGTGCCAGCGGCGGGACAGTAACCAATGAGCAGTTCTTC.

V usage is TRBV6-2 or TRBV6-3 and J usage is TRBJ1-5; D possibly corresponds to TRBD1 (6 bases). The germline V gene encodes CDR1 MNHEY and CDR2 SVGEGT. The V end was cut by 5 bases, the J end by 3 bases, with 11 bases between. The CDR3 spans 14 residues. CDR3: CASSIGTHNQPQHF. The DNA of the CDR3 is TGTGCCAGCAGTATAGGGACACACAATCAGCCCCAGCATTTT.

This chain joins TRBV6-5 and TRBJ2-1; D is unresolved. This CDR3 has 14 amino acids. Trimming left V 4 bases short and J 5 bases short, with 12 bases between. The germline gives CDR1 MNHEY, CDR2 SVGAGI. In DNA form, the CDR3 reads TGTGCCAGCAGTTCGTCCGGCCCCCACAATGAGCAGTTCTTC. Translation: CASSSSGPHNEQFF.

This clonotype has only a few counts. The DNA of the CDR3 is TGTGCCAGCAGTTACGACAGCCCTATCCAAGAGACCCAGTACTTC. Protein product: CASSYDSPIQETQYF. V gene TRBV6-5 combines with J gene TRBJ2-5; a weak D match, TRBD1 (5 bases). The V gene's germline CDR1 is MNHEY and CDR2 SVGAGI. The CDR3 is 15 residues long. V was trimmed by 2 bases and J by 1 base, leaving 11 bases between them.

Only a few counts were recorded for this clonotype. J is TRBJ2-1 and V is TRBV7-2; 8 bases align to TRBD1. The length of the CDR3 is 14 residues. V shed 5 bases and J 5 bases; nucleotides not matched to a gene: 5. Germline loops: CDR1 SGHTA, CDR2 FQGNSA. In DNA form, the CDR3 reads TGTGCCAGCAGCATCGGGACAGGAAACAATGAGCAGTTCTTC. This encodes CASSIGTGNNEQFF. The variable domain in full, completed from reference TRBV7-2 and TRBJ2-1, reads GAGVSQSPSNKVTEKGKDVELRCDPISGHTALYWYRQSLGQGLEFLIYFQGNSAPDKSGLPSDRFSAERTGGSVSTLTIQRTQQEDSAVYLCASSIGTGNNEQFFGPGTRLTVL.

This clonotype was counted a few times. This chain connects TRBV4-1 to TRBJ1-1; D remains unclear. The CDR3 consists of 15 residues. V was cut by 1 base and J by 1 base, with 10 bases left in between. Germline assignment: CDR1 MGHRA and CDR2 YSYEKL. Here the CDR3 reads CASSQVPRENTEAFF. CDR3 DNA sequence: TGCGCCAGCAGCCAAGTCCCTCGGGAGAACACTGAAGCTTTCTTT.

The chain links TRBV12-3 or TRBV12-4 to TRBJ2-7, with a possible D match to TRBD2 (6 bases). The CDR3 covers 15 residues. Trimming left V 6 bases short and J 2 bases short, with 17 bases between. The CDR3 spells CASSPGSGAPYEQYF. As DNA, the CDR3 is TGTGCCAGCAGCCCAGGGTCGGGAGCTCCCTACGAGCAGTACTTC.

This clonotype appeared a few times. The junction differs from germline at one of its ends, possibly a read error. V usage is TRBV4-2 and J usage is TRBJ2-1; TRBD2 matches 7 bases. Germline V lookup: CDR1 LGHNA, CDR2 YNFKEQ. The CDR3 consists of 16 residues. Here the CDR3 DNA reads TGTGCCAGCAACCAAGGAATGGACTGGACTAGACATGAGCAGTTCTTC. This codes for CASNQGMDWTRHEQFF.

This clonotype appeared a few times. The rearrangement links TRBV10-3 to TRBJ2-1, with TRBD1 as a possible D gene (5 bases). CDR1 is ENHRY, CDR2 SYGVKD, per germline. The V end was cut by 6 bases, the J end by 6 bases, with 12 bases between. This CDR3 spans 13 amino acids. CDR3 sequence (DNA): TGTGCCATCAGCGCGACAGAAACCAATGAGCAGTTCTTC. As protein: CAISATETNEQFF.

The chain is built from TRBV27 and TRBJ2-7; D might be TRBD2 (5 bases). Trimming took off 4 bases at V and 6 bases at J, with 13 bases between the two ends. This CDR3 region has 13 residues. Per the germline V gene, CDR1 is MNHEY and CDR2 is SMNVEV (reference sequence). Written as DNA, the CDR3 is TGTGCCAGCAGTTCGAGCCCGGGGAGCGAGCAGTACTTC. Translation: CASSSSPGSEQYF.

The rearrangement links TRBV20-1 to TRBJ2-7; 9 bases match TRBD1. CDR1 DFQATT and CDR2 SNEGSKA come from the germline V gene (reference sequence). V was clipped by 0 bases and J by 2 bases; unmatched bases: 2. The CDR3 contains 14 residues. DNA for the CDR3: TGCAGTGCTAGAGACCGGACAGGGGCCTACGAGCAGTACTTC. As protein: CSARDRTGAYEQYF.

J is TRBJ2-3 and V is TRBV10-3; weak D call: TRBD2 (5 bases). Germline V gives CDR1 ENHRY, CDR2 SYGVKD. CDR3 size: 14 residues. Between the trimmed V and J ends, which lost 11 bases and 2 bases, there was a span of 17 bases. CDR3: CAASGLGDTDTQYF. CDR3 sequence (DNA): TGTGCCGCCTCCGGACTGGGAGACACAGATACGCAGTATTTT.